This T cell receptor (beta chain) was profiled in a study of control samples from healthy donors and cancer patients. Sequencing was performed with immunoSEQ multiplex PCR; in TCRdb, only in-frame clones are kept and a portion is missing. The sample yields approximately 160,000 clones, 80% to 95% seen once. This CDR3 has 12 amino acids. V lost 1 base to trimming and J lost 5 bases, with 5 bases between them. Germline CDR1 is SGHRS and CDR2 is YFSETQ. This chain uses TRBV5-1 with TRBJ2-3; D gene uncertain. The source is a woman between 25 and 40 years old in good health. Sequenced: blood. CDR3 nucleotides: TGCGCCAGCAGCTTGTCTGAAGATACGCAGTATTTT. Translated, it gives CASSLSEDTQYF. The full variable domain, in which reference TRBV5-1 and TRBJ2-3 provide the parts outside the CDR3, is KAGVTQTPRYLIKTRGQQVTLSCSPISGHRSVSWYQQTPGQGLQFLFEYFSETQRNKGNFPGRFSGRQFSNSRSEMNVSTLELGDSALYLCASSLSEDTQYFGPGTRLTVL.